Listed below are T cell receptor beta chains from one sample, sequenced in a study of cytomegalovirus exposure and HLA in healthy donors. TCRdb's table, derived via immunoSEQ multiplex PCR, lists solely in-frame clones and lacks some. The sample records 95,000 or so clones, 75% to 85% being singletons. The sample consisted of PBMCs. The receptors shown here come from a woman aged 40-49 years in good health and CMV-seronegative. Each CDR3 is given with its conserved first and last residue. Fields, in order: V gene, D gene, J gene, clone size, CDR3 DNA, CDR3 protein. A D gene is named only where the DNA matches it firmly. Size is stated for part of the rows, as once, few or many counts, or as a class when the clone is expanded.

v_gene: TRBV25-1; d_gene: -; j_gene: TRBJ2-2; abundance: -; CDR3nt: TGTGCCAGCAGTGAGTTCCTGAACACCGGGGAGCTGTTTTTT; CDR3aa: CASSEFLNTGELFF
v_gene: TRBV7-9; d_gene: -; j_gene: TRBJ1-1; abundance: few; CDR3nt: TGTGCCAGCAGCTTCCACGGGATGAACACTGAAGCTTTCTTT; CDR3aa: CASSFHGMNTEAFF
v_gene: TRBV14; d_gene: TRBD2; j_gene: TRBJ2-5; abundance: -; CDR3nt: TGTGCCAGCAGCCAAGATCATAGCGGGGGGCTGCAAGAGACCCAGTACTTC; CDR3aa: CASSQDHSGGLQETQYF
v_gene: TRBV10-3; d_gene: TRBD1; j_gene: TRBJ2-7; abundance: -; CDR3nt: TGTGCCATCAGTGAGAACGAGGGACAGGGTAGCAATCCCTACGAGCAGTACTTC; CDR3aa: CAISENEGQGSNPYEQYF
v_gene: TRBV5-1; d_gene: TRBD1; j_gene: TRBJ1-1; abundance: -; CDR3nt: TGCGCCAGCAGCGGGGGACAGGGGAAGAACACTGAAGCTTTCTTT; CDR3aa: CASSGGQGKNTEAFF
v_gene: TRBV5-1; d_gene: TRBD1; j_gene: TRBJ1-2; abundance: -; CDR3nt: TGCGCCAGCAGATTAAGGGGACAGGGGGCGGACTATGGCTACACCTTC; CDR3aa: CASRLRGQGADYGYTF
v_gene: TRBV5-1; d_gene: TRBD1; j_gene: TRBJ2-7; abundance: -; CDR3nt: TGCGCCAGCAGCTTGGGGGGACAGGGACACGAGCAGTACTTC; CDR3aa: CASSLGGQGHEQYF
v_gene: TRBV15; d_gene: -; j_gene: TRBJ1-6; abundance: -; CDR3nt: TGTGCCACCAGCATAAGACAGGTCGATAATTCACCCCTCCACTTT; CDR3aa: CATSIRQVDNSPLHF
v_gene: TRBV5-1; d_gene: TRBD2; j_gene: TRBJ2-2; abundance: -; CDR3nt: TGCGCCAGCAGCTTGGAAATTGGGCGGGGGACGGCCGGGGAGCTGTTTTTT; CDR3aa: CASSLEIGRGTAGELFF
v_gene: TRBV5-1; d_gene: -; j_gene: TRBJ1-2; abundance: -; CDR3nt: TGCGCCAGCAGTTCCCAACTGACAGGCTATGGCTACACCTTC; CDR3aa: CASSSQLTGYGYTF
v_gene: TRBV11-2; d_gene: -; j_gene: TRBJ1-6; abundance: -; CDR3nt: TGTGCCAGCAGCCCCGGAGACCGCGGACTGAATTCACCCCTCCACTTT; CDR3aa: CASSPGDRGLNSPLHF
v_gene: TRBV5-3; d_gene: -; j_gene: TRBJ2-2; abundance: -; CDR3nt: TGTGCCAGAAGCTTGAGGATTGGAGGGGAGGCAACCGGGGAGCTGTTTTTT; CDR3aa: CARSLRIGGEATGELFF
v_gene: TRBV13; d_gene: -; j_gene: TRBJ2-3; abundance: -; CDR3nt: TGTGCCAGCAGCTTCGCTAGCGAGACTTACGCAGATACGCAGTATTTT; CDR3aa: CASSFASETYADTQYF
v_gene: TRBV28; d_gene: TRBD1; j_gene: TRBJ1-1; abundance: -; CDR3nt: TGTGCCAGCAGTTTTACAGGGGGCGGAGCTTTCTTT; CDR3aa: CASSFTGGGAFF
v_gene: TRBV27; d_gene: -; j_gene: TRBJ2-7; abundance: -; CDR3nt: TGTGCCAGCAGTCCACAGGGTTTATGGAAGCAGTACTTC; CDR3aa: CASSPQGLWKQYF
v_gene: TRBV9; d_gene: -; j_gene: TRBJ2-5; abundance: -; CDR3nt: TGTGCCAGCAGCGCTAACCCGGGACATCAGGGTGGAGAGACCCAGTACTTC; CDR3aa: CASSANPGHQGGETQYF
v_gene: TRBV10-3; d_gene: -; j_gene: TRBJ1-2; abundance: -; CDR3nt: TGTGCCATCAGTGAAGGGGAAGGGTTTGGCTACACCTTC; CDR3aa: CAISEGEGFGYTF
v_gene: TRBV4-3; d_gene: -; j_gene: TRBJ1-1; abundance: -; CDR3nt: TGCGCCAGCAGCCAATTGTACGGTATGAACACTGAAGCTTTCTTT; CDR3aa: CASSQLYGMNTEAFF
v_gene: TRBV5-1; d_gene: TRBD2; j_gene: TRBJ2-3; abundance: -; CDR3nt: TGCGCCAGCAGCCGAACTAGCGGGGGGCCGGGAGATACGCAGTATTTT; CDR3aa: CASSRTSGGPGDTQYF
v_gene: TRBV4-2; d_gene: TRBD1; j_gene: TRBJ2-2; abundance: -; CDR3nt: TGTGCCAGCAGCCAAGCCGGGACAGGGAGTACCGGGGAGCTGTTTTTT; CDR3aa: CASSQAGTGSTGELFF
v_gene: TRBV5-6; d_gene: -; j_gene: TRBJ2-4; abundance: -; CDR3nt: TGTGCCAGCAGCCTAAGGGGAGCCAAAAACATTCAGTACTTC; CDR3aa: CASSLRGAKNIQYF
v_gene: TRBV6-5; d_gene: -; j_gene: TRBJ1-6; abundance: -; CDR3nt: TGTGCCAGCAGTTCCCGTCCTTTTCCCCTCCACTTT; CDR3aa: CASSSRPFPLHF
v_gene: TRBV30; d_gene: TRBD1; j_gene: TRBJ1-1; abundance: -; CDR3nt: TGTGCCTGGAGTATCGGACAGGGAAAGGACACTGAAGCTTTCTTT; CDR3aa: CAWSIGQGKDTEAFF
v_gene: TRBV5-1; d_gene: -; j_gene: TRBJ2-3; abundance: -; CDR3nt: TGCGCCAGCAGCTTGGCTAAGTCCGGAGATACGCAGTATTTT; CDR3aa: CASSLAKSGDTQYF
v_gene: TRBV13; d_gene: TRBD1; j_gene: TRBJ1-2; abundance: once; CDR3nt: TGTGCCAGCAGCATAGGACAGGGCCTTGGCTACACCTTC; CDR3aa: CASSIGQGLGYTF
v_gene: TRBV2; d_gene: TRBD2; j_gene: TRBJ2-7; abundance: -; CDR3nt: TGTGCCAGCACTTTTTCGACTAGCGGGGTCTACGAGCAGTACTTC; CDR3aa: CASTFSTSGVYEQYF
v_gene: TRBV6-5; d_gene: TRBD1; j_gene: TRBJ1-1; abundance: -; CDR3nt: TGTGCCAGCAGTTACTACAGGGGGAACACTGAAGCTTTCTTT; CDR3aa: CASSYYRGNTEAFF
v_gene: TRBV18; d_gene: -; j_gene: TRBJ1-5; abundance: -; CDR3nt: TGTGCCAGCTCACCGAAAACAGACACGACGGGCAATCAGCCCCAGCATTTT; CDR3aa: CASSPKTDTTGNQPQHF
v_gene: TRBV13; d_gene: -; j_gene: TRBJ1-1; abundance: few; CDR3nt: TGTGCCAGCAGCTCCCAGATGAACACTGAAGCTTTCTTT; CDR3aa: CASSSQMNTEAFF
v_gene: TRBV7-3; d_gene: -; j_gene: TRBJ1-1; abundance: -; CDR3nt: TGTGCCAGCAGCTTAAGGAGGGGTGCTGAAGCTTTCTTT; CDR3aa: CASSLRRGAEAFF
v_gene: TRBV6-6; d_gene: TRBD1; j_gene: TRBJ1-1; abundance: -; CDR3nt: TGTGCCAGCAGTTACGGGACAGGGCTAACTGAAGCTTTCTTT; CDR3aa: CASSYGTGLTEAFF
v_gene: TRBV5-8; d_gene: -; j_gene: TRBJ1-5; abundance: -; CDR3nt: TGTGCCAGCAGCCTACATCAGCCCCAGCATTTT; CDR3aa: CASSLHQPQHF
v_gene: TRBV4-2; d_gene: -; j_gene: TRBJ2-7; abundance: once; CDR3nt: TGTGCCAGCAGCCAAGGGCTAGCCTACGAGCAGTACTTC; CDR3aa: CASSQGLAYEQYF
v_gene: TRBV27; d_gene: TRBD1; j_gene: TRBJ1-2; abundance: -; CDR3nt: TGTGCCAGCAGTGACAGGGCCTCGTATGGCTACACCTTC; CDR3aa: CASSDRASYGYTF
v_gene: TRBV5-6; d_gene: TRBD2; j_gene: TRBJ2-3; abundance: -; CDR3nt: TGTGCCAGCATCAACACCCGGACTAGGCACACAGATACGCAGTATTTT; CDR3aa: CASINTRTRHTDTQYF
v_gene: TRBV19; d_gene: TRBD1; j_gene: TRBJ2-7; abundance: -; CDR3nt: TGTGCCAGTAGTACAGGGACAGGCGAGCAGTACTTC; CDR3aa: CASSTGTGEQYF
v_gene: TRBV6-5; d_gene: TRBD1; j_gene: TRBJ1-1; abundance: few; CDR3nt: TGTGCCAGCAGACTACAGGGGCACACTGAAGCTTTCTTT; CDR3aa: CASRLQGHTEAFF
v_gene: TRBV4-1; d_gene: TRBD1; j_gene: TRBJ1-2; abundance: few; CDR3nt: TGCGCCAGCAGCCAAGGACAGGGATCGGAGGGCTACACCTTC; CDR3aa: CASSQGQGSEGYTF
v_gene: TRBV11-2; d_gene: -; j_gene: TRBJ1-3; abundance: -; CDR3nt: TGTGCCAGCGCGAATCTAGGGGGGGCAGGTGGAAACACCATATATTTT; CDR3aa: CASANLGGAGGNTIYF
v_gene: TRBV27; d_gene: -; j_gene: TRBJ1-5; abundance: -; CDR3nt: TGTGCCAGCAGTTCATTGGGACTAACAGGACAGCCCCAGCATTTT; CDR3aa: CASSSLGLTGQPQHF
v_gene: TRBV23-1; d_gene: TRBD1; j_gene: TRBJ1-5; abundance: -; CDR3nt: TGCGCCAGCAGTCAGAGATCGGGACAGGGATGTAAGCCCCAGCATTTT; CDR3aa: CASSQRSGQGCKPQHF
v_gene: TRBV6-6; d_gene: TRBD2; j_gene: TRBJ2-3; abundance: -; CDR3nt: TGTGCCAGCAGTTACTCAGGCGGGGGAACAGATACGCAGTATTTT; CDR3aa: CASSYSGGGTDTQYF
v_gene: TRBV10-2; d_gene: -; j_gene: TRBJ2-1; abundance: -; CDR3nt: TGCGCCAGCAGTGAGCGAGGTGAGCAGTTCTTC; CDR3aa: CASSERGEQFF
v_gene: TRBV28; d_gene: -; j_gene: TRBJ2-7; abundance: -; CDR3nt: TGTGCCAGCAGTTTACCCGGTTCCTACGAGCAGTACTTC; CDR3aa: CASSLPGSYEQYF
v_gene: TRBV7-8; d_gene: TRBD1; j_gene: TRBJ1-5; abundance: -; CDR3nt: TGTGCCAGCAGCTTAGACCAGGGGGCCGAGGGAAGCAATCAGCCCCAGCATTTT; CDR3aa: CASSLDQGAEGSNQPQHF
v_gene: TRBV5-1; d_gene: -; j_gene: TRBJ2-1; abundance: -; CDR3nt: TGCGCCAGCAGCTTCACCGTGAGCTCCTACAATGAGCAGTTCTTC; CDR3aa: CASSFTVSSYNEQFF
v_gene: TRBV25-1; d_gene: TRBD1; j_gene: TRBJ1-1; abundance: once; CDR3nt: TGTGCCAGCGTAGACGTCAGGGGGCTGGGGAACACTGAAGCTTTCTTT; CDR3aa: CASVDVRGLGNTEAFF
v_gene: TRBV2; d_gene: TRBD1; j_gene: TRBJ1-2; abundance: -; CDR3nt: TGTGCCAACGGACAGGGGAGGAACTATGGCTACACCTTC; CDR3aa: CANGQGRNYGYTF
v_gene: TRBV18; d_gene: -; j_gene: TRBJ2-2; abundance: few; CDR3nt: TGTGCCAGCTTCCCAGCCCGGGGGAACACCGGGGAGCTGTTTTTT; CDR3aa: CASFPARGNTGELFF
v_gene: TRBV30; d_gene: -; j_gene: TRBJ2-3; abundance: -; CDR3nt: TGTGCCTGGAGTGAGGGGGGGGTGTCAGATACGCAGTATTTT; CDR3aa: CAWSEGGVSDTQYF
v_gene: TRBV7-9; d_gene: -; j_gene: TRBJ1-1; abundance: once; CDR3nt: TGTGCCAGCAGCTTGTCACAGAACACTGAAGCTTTCTTT; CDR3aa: CASSLSQNTEAFF
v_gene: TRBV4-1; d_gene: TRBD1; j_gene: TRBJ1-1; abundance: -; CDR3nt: TGCGCCAGCAGCCAAGAGGACGGGACAGGGAGACAGGAAGCTTTCTTT; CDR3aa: CASSQEDGTGRQEAFF
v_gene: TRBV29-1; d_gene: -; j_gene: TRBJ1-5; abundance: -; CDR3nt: TGCAGCGCCGTTACAGGGCCGGGTCAGCCCCAGCATTTT; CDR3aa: CSAVTGPGQPQHF